Here is one T cell receptor beta chain with its context. The antigen is not known. These data belong to a study of sequential checkpoint blockade in melanoma. About the study: TCRβ was sequenced from DNA of approximately 99 pretreatment tumors.

The treatment: randomized to nivolumab then ipilimumab (arm A) or the reverse (arm B). None of the patients previously received DNA-damaging chemotherapy. V shed 4 bases and J 2 bases; nucleotides not matched to a gene: 6. Looked up from germline, CDR1 is GTSNPN and CDR2 is SVGIG (reference sequence). The CDR3 has 15 residues. TCRdb's copy holds only in-frame clones and misses some; the assay was immunoSEQ multiplex PCR. Here the sample spans 5,300 or so clones, roughly a fifth being singletons. Study outcomes and limitations: About 30 times likelier clinical benefit followed increased tumor T-cell fraction and clonality. PD-L1 staining and CD8+ counts, not mutational load, tracked tumor T-cell clonality.

The V gene is TRBV30, the J gene TRBJ2-2, with TRBD1 identical over 8 bases. The material sequenced was tumor tissue (inferred from file names), taken from a patient given nivolumab and ipilimumab in sequence. This receptor was obtained from a human donor with melanoma. CDR3 residues: CAWTRQGFNTGELFF. The CDR3 bases are TGTGCCTGGACCAGACAGGGGTTCAACACCGGGGAGCTGTTTTTT.